This T cell receptor beta chain is drawn from a study of T cell clones after liver transplantation (dated by TCRdb to the late 2010s). A note on the overall study: The samples were obtained from ITN030ST, a randomized trial that attempted immunosuppression withdrawal within 2 years after liver transplantation. After a pre-transplant mixed lymphocyte reaction, TCRbeta sequencing was used to pinpoint donor-reactive T cell clones, which were subsequently tracked in post-transplant blood. The studied cohort comprised 8 liver transplant recipients, 3 classified as tolerant and 5 as non-tolerant. Three of the eight recipients were HCV-positive; the others were transplanted for non-autoimmune, non-viral indications. No induction therapy was given to the subjects, and standard immunosuppression was administered until randomization at 12-24 months post-transplant. Blood samples were taken pre-transplant, pre-randomization before withdrawal, and post-randomization after full withdrawal or failed withdrawal. Tolerance was defined as complete immunosuppression withdrawal for at least one year with no rise in liver enzymes beyond twice the upper limit of normal. As an antigen-independent comparator for donor-reactive sequences, third party-reactive TCRbeta sequences were also identified from pre-transplant MLRs.

Broad study findings and their caveats: Low numbers of available donor cells limited the measurable donor-reactive repertoire in two subjects. Once repertoire turnover was taken into account, donor-reactive detection showed a significant reduction for CD4 in 7 of 8 subjects and for CD8 in 8 of 8. Without allograft tissue specimens, donor-reactive T cells may have migrated into the graft rather than being deleted. A significant post-transplant decrease in circulating donor-reactive CD4 TCRbeta sequences was observed in 5 of 8 subjects, irrespective of tolerance or HCV status. The decline in donor-reactive sequences exceeded the decline in third party-reactive sequences, suggesting partial antigen-specific deletion that was unrelated to withdrawal success. The conclusions were considered preliminary, being limited by small, heterogeneous patient numbers and non-standardized post-transplant time points.

High-throughput TCRbeta CDR3 sequencing of frozen genomic DNA was performed by immunoSEQ, with PCR amplification, mapping, bias correction and internal controls included. Processing in the source paper ran as follows. Only productive rearrangements were retained, with each unique TCRbeta sequence defined by its CDR3 nucleotide sequence together with its V and J gene. Donor-reactive sequences required at least 5-fold expansion in CFSE-low cells versus unstimulated pre-transplant cells and at least 0.01% frequency. Per-subject minimum frequency thresholds, based on the lowest-template unstimulated sample, ensured at least 90% detection power. Jensen-Shannon divergence between the top 1000 TCRbeta sequences post- versus pre-transplant served as the measure of repertoire turnover. Changes in detection of donor-reactive sequences were assessed with two-sided Fisher's exact tests. Imported from immuneACCESS, the table was reduced by TCRdb to in-frame sequences with V and J called. These copies leave out some clones; in studies compared against another copy, an unresolved V gene accounts for under half, and the cause of the remainder is not known. V, J and clone size are taken as reported in that table, and D and trimming were inferred from the DNA itself. The sample table holds roughly 56,000 clones, of which about 69% were seen once. The top ten clonotypes cover around 9.4% of the sample.

On this clone itself: Its target antigen remains unknown. No much larger clone is present one base from it, and per-base qualities are unavailable.

Unstimulated PBMCs, after thawing, were stained for CD3, CD4 and CD8 and then FACS-sorted into CD3+CD4+ and CD3+CD8+ populations. Randomization to immunosuppression withdrawal applied to every one of the 8 studied subjects. The Qiagen DNeasy Blood and Tissue Kit was used for genomic DNA isolation. V is cut back by 1 base and J by 0 bases, with 6 bases in the junction unmatched. Based on the germline V gene, the CDR1 and CDR2 sequences are KGHSH and LQKENI. Including the terminal cysteine and phenylalanine, the CDR3 comprises 19 residues. Only the CDR3 region is kept as DNA, spanning 57 bases read in frame from base 1.

Specimen: CD4+ T cells from blood, collected around 54 months after liver transplant. The rearranged segments are TRBV18 and TRBJ2-6; TRBD2 fits 10 bases in the junction. This receptor was obtained from a human patient who received a liver transplant. Some T cells may originate with the graft donor following a transplant. The sequence in DNA is TGTGCCAGCTCACCACAACTAGCGGGGTTTTTCTCTGGGGCCAACGTCCTGACTTTC. Translated, this gives CASSPQLAGFFSGANVLTF.